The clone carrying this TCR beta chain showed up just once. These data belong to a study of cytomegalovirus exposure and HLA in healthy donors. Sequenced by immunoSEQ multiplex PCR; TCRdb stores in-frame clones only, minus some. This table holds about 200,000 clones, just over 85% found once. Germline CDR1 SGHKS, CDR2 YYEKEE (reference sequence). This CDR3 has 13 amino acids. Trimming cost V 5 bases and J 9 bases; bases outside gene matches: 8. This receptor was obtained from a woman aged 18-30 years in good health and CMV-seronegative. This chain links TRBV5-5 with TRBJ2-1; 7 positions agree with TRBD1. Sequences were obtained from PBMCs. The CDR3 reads CASSSDRAGEQFF. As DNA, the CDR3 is TGTGCCAGCAGTTCCGACAGGGCAGGTGAGCAGTTCTTC. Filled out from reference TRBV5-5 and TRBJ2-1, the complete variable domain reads DAGVTQSPTHLIKTRGQQVTLRCSPISGHKSVSWYQQVLGQGPQFIFQYYEKEERGRGNFPDRFSARQFPNYSSELNVNALLLGDSALYLCASSSDRAGEQFFGPGTRLTVL.